The 5 T cell receptor beta chains below all came from one sample that was sequenced in a study of identical twins. TCRdb reprocessed the 5' RACE reads with MiXCR, giving one entry per CDR3 protein. The sample contains approximately 280,000 distinct CDR3 sequences, approximately 8% of which appear only once. This sample was also put to use in a study of yellow fever vaccine responses in identical twins.

The material sequenced was memory (CD45RO+) T cells sorted from blood. Receptors originate from a woman under 30 in good health.

As concerns this clonotype: The junction shows a germline mismatch at one end, possibly a read error. This sequence joins TRBV4-2 and TRBJ2-1; D is ambiguous. Germline CDR1 is LGHNA and CDR2 is YNFKEQ. This CDR3 is 16 amino acids long. In DNA, the CDR3 is TGTGCCATCAGCCCCCGGGCCCTCAGGTGGAACAATGAGCAGTTCTTC. Amino acid sequence: CAISPRALRWNNEQFF.

The chain carries TRBV12-5 and TRBJ2-2; D is ambiguous. With 7 bases removed from V and 2 bases from J, the gap between germline ends came to 11 bases. The length of the CDR3 is 14 residues. Germline CDR1 is LGHNT and CDR2 is FRNRAP. The CDR3 here is CASAIDGNTGELFF. The CDR3, as DNA: TGTGCTAGTGCCATCGACGGAAACACCGGGGAGCTGTTTTTT.

The chain uses TRBV5-5 and TRBJ2-7; TRBD1 aligns across 9 bases. Losses at the gene ends were 4 bases for V and 2 bases for J; bases not matched to a gene: 4. This CDR3 contains 14 residues. Looked up from germline, CDR1 is SGHKS and CDR2 is YYEKEE (reference sequence). Here the CDR3 DNA reads TGTGCCAGCAGCAAGGACAGGGGAACCTACGAGCAGTACTTC. Encoded protein: CASSKDRGTYEQYF.

The V gene is TRBV3-1, the J gene TRBJ2-1, with D uncertain. Trimming took 5 bases from V and 7 from J, leaving 9 bases between them. Germline lookup yields CDR1 LGHDT and CDR2 YNNKEL (reference sequence). This CDR3 spans 12 amino acids. This CDR3 reads CASSKIRNEQFF. In nucleotides, the CDR3 is TGTGCCAGCAGCAAAATAAGGAATGAGCAGTTCTTC.

The genes are TRBV6-1 and TRBJ2-5; 7 positions match TRBD1. J lost 5 bases, V lost 6 bases, and 9 bases had no gene match. The CDR3 contains 14 residues. Germline V CDR1 and CDR2: MNHNS, SASEGT. The CDR3 DNA reads TGTGCCAGCAGCCGGGACAGCTCATGGGAGACCCAGTACTTC. Amino acids: CASSRDSSWETQYF.